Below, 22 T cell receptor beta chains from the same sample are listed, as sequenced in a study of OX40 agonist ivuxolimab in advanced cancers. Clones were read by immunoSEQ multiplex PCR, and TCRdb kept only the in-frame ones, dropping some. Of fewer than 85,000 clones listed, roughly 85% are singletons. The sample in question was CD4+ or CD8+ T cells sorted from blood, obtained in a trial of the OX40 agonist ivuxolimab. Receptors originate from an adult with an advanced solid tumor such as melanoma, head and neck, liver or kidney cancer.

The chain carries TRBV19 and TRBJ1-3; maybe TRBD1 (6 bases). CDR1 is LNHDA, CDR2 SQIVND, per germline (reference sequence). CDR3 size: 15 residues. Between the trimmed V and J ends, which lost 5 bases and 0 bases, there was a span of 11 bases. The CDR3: CASSPHRVSGNTIYF. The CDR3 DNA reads TGTGCCAGTAGTCCGCACAGGGTCTCTGGAAACACCATATATTTT.

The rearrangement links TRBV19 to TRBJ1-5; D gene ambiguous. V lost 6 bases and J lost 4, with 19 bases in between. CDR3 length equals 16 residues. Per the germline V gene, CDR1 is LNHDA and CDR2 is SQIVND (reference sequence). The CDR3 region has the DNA TGTGCCAGTAGCACCGGGCGGGGAAATAGAAATCAGCCCCAGCATTTT. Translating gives CASSTGRGNRNQPQHF. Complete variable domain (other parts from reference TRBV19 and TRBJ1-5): DGGITQSPKYLFRKEGQNVTLSCEQNLNHDAMYWYRQDPGQGLRLIYYSQIVNDFQKGDIAEGYSVSREKKESFPLTVTSAQKNPTAFYLCASSTGRGNRNQPQHFGDGTRLSIL.

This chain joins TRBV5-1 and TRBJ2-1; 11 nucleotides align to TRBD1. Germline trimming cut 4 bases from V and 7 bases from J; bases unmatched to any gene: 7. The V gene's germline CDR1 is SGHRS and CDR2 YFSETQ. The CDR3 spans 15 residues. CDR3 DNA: TGCGCCAGCAGCCTTGGACAGGGGGCGGGTAATGAGCAGTTCTTC. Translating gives CASSLGQGAGNEQFF.

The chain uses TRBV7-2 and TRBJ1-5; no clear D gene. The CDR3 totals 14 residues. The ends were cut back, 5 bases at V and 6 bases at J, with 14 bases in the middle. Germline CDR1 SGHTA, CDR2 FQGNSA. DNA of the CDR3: TGTGCCAGCAGCCCCCGGGAGGTGGGTCAGCCCCAGCATTTT. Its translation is CASSPREVGQPQHF. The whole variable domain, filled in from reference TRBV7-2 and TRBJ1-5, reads GAGVSQSPSNKVTEKGKDVELRCDPISGHTALYWYRQSLGQGLEFLIYFQGNSAPDKSGLPSDRFSAERTGGSVSTLTIQRTQQEDSAVYLCASSPREVGQPQHFGDGTRLSIL.

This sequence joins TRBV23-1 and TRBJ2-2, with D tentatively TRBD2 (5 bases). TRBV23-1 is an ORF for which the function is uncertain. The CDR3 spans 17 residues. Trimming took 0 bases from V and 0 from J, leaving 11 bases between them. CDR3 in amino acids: CASSQSGADPNTGELFF. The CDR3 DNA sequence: TGCGCCAGCAGTCAATCTGGAGCGGACCCGAACACCGGGGAGCTGTTTTTT.

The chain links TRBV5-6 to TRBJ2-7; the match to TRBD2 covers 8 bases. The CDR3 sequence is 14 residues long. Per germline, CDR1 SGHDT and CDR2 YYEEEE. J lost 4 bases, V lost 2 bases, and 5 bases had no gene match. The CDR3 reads CASSFTSGSYEQYF. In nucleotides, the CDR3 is TGTGCCAGCAGCTTTACCAGCGGGAGTTACGAGCAGTACTTC.

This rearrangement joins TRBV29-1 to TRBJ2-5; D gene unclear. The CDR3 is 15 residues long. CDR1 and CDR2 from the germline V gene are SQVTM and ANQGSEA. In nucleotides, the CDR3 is TGCAGTAACGGACCCAGCCCCTGTTCACGGGAGACCCAGTACTTC. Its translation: CSNGPSPCSRETQYF. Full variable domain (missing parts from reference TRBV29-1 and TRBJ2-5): SAVISQKPSRDICQRGTSLTIQCQVDSQVTMMFWYRQQPGQSLTLIATANQGSEATYESGFVIDKFPISRPNLTFSTLTVSNMSPEDSSIYLCSNGPSPCSRETQYFGPGTRLLVL.

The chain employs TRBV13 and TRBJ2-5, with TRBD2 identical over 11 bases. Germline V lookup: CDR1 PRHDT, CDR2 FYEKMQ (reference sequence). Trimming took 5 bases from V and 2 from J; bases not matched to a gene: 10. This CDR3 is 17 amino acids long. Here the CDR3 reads CASSPLAGGPGQETQYF. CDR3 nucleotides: TGTGCCAGCAGCCCGTTAGCGGGAGGGCCGGGTCAAGAGACCCAGTACTTC.

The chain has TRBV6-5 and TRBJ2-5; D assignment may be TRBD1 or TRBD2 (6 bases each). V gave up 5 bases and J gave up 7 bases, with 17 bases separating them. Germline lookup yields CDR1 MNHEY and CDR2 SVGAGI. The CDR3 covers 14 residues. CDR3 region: CASSPVGGPWTQYF. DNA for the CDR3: TGTGCCAGCAGTCCCGTTGGGGGGCCATGGACCCAGTACTTC.

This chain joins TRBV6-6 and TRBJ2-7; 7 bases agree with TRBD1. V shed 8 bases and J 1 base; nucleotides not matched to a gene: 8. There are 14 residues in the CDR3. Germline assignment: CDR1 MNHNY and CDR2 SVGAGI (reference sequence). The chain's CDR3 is CASQKGDRSYEQYF. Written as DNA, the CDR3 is TGTGCCAGCCAAAAGGGGGACAGATCCTACGAGCAGTACTTC.

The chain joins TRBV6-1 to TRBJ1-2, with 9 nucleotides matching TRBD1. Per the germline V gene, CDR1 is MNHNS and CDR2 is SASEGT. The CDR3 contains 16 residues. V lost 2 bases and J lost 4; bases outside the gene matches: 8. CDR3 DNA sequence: TGTGCCAGCAGTGAAAAAGACAGGGGGAACGGCTATGGCTACACCTTC. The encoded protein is CASSEKDRGNGYGYTF.

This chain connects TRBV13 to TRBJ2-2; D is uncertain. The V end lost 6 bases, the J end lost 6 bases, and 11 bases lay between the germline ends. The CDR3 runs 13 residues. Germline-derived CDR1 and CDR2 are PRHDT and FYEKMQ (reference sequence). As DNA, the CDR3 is TGTGCCAGCAGTCCATGGGATTCCGGGGAGCTGTTTTTT. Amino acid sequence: CASSPWDSGELFF. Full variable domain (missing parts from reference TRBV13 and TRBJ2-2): AAGVIQSPRHLIKEKRETATLKCYPIPRHDTVYWYQQGPGQDPQFLISFYEKMQSDKGSIPDRFSAQQFSDYHSELNMSSLELGDSALYFCASSPWDSGELFFGEGSRLTVL.

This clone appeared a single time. The CDR3 region has the DNA TGTGCCAGCAGTTACTCGGCGGGGACCTACGAGCAGTACTTC. Its translation is CASSYSAGTYEQYF. This chain uses TRBV6-5 with TRBJ2-7, with D possibly TRBD2 on 6 matching bases. Germline CDR1 is MNHEY and CDR2 is SVGAGI. Between the trimmed V and J ends, which lost 0 bases and 2 bases, there was a span of 8 bases. This CDR3 contains 14 residues.

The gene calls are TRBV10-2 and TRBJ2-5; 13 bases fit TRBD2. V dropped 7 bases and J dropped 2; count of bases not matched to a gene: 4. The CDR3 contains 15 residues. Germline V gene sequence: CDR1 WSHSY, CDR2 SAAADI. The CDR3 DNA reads TGCGCCAGCAACTCGGGACTAGCGGGGCAAGAGACCCAGTACTTC. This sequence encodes CASNSGLAGQETQYF.

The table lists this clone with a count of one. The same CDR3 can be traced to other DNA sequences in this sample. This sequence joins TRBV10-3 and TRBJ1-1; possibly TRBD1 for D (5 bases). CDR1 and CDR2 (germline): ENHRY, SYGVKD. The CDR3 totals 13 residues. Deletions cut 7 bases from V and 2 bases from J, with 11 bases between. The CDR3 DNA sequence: TGTGCCATCAAGGTTCAGGGAAACACTGAAGCTTTCTTT. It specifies CAIKVQGNTEAFF.

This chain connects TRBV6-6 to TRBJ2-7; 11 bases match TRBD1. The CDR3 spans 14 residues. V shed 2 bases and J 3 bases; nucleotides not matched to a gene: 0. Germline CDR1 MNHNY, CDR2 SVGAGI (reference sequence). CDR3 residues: CASSYGTGGYEQYF. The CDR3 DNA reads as TGTGCCAGCAGTTACGGGACAGGGGGCTACGAGCAGTACTTC.

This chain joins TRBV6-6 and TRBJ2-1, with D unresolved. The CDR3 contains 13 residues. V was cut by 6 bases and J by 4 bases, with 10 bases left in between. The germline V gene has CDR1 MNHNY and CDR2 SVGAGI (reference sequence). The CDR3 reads CASSRLPYNEQFF. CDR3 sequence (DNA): TGTGCCAGCAGCCGACTCCCTTACAATGAGCAGTTCTTC.

DNA for the CDR3: TGTGCCAGCAGCCCCAGCGGGGGGGCGAGGGATACGCAGTATTTT. It codes for CASSPSGGARDTQYF. V usage is TRBV4-2 and J usage is TRBJ2-3; 10 bases are shared with TRBD2. V was clipped by 4 bases and J by 6 bases; unmatched bases: 7. This CDR3 is built from 15 residues. The germline V gene encodes CDR1 LGHNA and CDR2 YNFKEQ.

CDR3 bases: TGTGCCAGCAGCCCACGGAGCAGCGGGTCGTCCTACGAGCAGTACTTC. It specifies CASSPRSSGSSYEQYF. The chain joins TRBV9 to TRBJ2-7; maybe TRBD2 (6 bases). The V end was cut by 4 bases, the J end by 1 base, with 18 bases between. Per the germline V gene, CDR1 is SGDLS and CDR2 is YYNGEE. CDR3 length: 16 residues.

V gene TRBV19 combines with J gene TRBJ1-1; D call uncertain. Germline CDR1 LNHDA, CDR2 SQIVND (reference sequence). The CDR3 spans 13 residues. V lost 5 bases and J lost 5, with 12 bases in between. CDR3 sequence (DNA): TGTGCCAGTAGTGCCACCCCGGGAACTGAAGCTTTCTTT. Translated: CASSATPGTEAFF.

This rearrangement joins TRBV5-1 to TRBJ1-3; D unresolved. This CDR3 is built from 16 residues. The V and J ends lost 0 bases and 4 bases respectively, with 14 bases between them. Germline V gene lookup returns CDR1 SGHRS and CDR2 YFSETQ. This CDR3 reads CASSLAGSFGGNTIYF. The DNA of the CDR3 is TGCGCCAGCAGCTTGGCCGGCAGTTTTGGAGGAAACACCATATATTTT.

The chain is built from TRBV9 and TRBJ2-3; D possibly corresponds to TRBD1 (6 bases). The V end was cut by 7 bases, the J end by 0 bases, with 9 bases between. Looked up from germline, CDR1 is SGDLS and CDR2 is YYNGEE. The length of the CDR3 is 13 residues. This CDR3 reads CASGGGSTDTQYF. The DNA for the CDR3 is TGTGCCAGCGGTGGGGGCAGCACAGATACGCAGTATTTT.